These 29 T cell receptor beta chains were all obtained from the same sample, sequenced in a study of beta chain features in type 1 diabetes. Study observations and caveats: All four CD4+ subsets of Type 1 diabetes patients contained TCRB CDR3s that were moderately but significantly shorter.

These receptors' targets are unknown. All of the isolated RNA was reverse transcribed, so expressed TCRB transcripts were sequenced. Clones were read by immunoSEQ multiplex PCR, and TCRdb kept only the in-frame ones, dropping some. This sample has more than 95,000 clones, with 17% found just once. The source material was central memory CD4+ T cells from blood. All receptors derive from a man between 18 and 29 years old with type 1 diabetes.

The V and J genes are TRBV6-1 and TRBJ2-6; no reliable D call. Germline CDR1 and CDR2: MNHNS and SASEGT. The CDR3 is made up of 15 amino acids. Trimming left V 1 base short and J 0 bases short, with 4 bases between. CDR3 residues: CASSEVFSGANVLTF. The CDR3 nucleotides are TGTGCCAGCAGTGAAGTGTTCTCTGGGGCCAACGTCCTGACTTTC.

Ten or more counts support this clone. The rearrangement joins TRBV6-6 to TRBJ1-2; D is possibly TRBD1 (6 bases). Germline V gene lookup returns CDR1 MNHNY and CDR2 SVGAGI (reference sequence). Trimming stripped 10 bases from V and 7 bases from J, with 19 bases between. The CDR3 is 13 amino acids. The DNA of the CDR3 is TGTGCCATCTTCAAGGGGGACACCGTTGGCTACACCTTC. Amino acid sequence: CAIFKGDTVGYTF.

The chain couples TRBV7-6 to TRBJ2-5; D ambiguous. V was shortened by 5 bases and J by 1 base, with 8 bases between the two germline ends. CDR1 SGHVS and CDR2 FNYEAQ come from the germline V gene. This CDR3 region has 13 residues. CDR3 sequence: CASSALAQETQYF. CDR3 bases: TGTGCCAGCAGCGCCCTCGCCCAAGAGACCCAGTACTTC.

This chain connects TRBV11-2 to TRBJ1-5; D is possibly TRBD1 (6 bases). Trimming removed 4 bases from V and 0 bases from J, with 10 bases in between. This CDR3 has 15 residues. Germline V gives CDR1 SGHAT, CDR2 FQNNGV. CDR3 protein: CASSSQGGSNQPQHF. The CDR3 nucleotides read TGTGCCAGCAGCTCACAGGGTGGTAGCAATCAGCCCCAGCATTTT.

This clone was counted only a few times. CDR3 sequence reads: CASSSLGSTDTQYF. CDR3 in DNA: TGTGCCAGCAGCTCCCTAGGAAGCACAGATACGCAGTATTTT. The chain couples TRBV7-2 to TRBJ2-3; D is uncertain. In germline, CDR1 is SGHTA, CDR2 FQGNSA. V dropped 4 bases and J dropped 0 bases, with 8 bases sitting between them. The CDR3 contains 14 residues.

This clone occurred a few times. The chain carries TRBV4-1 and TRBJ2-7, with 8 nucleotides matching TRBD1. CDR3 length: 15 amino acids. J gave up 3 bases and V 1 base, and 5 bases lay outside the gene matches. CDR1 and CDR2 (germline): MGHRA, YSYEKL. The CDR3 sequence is CASSQGPDRGYEQYF. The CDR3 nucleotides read TGCGCCAGCAGCCAAGGGCCTGACAGGGGCTACGAGCAGTACTTC.

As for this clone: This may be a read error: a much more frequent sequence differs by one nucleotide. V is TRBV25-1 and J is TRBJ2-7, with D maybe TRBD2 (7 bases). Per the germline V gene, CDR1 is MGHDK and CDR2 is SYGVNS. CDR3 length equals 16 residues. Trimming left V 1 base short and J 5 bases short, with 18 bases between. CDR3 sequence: CASSELDGPGGHEQYF. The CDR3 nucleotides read TGTGCCAGCAGTGAATTAGACGGGCCGGGGGGCCACGAGCAGTACTTC.

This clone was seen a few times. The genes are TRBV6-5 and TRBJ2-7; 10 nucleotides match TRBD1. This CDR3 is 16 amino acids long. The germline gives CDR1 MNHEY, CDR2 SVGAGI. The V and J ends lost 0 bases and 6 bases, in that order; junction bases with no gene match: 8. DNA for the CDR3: TGTGCCAGCAGTTACTCGATTACGACAGGGGGCTTCGAGCAGTACTTC. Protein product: CASSYSITTGGFEQYF.

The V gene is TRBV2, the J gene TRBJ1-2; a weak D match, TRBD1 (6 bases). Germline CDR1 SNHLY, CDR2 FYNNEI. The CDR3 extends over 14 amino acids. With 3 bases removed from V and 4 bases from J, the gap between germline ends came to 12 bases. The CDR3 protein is CASSDRTASYGYTF. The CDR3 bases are TGTGCCAGCAGTGATCGGACAGCCTCCTATGGCTACACCTTC. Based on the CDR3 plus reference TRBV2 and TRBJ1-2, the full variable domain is EPEVTQTPSHQVTQMGQEVILRCVPISNHLYFYWYRQILGQKVEFLVSFYNNEISEKSEIFDDQFSVERPDGSNFTLKIRSTKLEDSAMYFCASSDRTASYGYTFGSGTRLTVV.

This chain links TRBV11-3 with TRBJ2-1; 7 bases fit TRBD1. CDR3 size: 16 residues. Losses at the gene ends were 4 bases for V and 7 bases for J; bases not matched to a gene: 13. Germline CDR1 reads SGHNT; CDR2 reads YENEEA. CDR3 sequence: CASSSDRDRGPNEQFF. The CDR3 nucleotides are TGTGCCAGCAGCTCCGACAGGGATCGAGGACCAAATGAGCAGTTCTTC.

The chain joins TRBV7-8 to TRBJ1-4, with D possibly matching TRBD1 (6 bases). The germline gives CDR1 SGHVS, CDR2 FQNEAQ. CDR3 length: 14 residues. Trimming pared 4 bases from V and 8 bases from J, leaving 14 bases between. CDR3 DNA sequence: TGTGCCAGCAGCTCCACTCCAGGGGAGGAAAAACTGTTTTTT. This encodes CASSSTPGEEKLFF.

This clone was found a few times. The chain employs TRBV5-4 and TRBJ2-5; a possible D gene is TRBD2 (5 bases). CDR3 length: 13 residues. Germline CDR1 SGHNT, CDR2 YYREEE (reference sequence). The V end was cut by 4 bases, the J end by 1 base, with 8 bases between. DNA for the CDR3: TGTGCCAGCAGCGAGGGAATCCAAGAGACCCAGTACTTC. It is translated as CASSEGIQETQYF.

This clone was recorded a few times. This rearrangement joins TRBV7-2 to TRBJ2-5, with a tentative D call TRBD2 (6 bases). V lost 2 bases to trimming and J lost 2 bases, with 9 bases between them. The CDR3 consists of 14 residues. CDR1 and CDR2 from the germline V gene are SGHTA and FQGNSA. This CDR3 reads CASSLSAGQETQYF. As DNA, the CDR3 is TGTGCCAGCAGCTTATCGGCGGGACAAGAGACCCAGTACTTC.

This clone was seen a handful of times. CDR3 loop: CASSLRGPNQPQHF. The CDR3, as DNA: TGTGCCAGCAGCTTGCGGGGACCCAATCAGCCCCAGCATTTT. The chain links TRBV5-6 to TRBJ1-5; the D gene is possibly TRBD1 (5 bases). With 1 base removed from V and 3 bases from J, the gap between germline ends came to 8 bases. This CDR3 region has 14 residues. Germline V gene data show CDR1 as SGHDT and CDR2 as YYEEEE.

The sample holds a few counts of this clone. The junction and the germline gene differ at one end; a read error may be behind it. CDR3 residues: CASSFTGGHGELFF. CDR3 coding DNA: TGTGCTAGCAGCTTCACAGGGGGCCACGGGGAGCTGTTTTTT. The chain couples TRBV7-7 to TRBJ2-2, with TRBD1 matching over 9 bases. Looked up from germline, CDR1 is SSHAT and CDR2 is FNYEAQ (reference sequence). The CDR3 is 14 amino acids.

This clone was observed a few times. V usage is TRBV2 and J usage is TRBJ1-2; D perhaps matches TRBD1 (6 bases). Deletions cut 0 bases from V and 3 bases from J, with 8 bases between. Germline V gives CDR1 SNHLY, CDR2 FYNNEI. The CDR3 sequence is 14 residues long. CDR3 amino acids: CASSEAEGDYGYTF. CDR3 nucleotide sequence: TGTGCCAGCAGTGAAGCTGAGGGGGACTATGGCTACACCTTC.

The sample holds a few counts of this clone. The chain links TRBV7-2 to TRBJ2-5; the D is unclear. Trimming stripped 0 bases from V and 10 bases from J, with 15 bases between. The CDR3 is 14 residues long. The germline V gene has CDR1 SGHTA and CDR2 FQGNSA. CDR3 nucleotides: TGTGCCAGCAGCTTAGCGAAGGGTCGTAGGGACCAGTACTTC. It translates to CASSLAKGRRDQYF.

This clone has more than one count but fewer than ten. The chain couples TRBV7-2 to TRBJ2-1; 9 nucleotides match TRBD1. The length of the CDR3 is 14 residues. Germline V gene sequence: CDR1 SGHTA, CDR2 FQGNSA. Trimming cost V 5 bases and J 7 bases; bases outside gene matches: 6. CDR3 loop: CASSGRDRVNEQFF. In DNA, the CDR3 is TGTGCCAGCAGCGGCCGGGACAGGGTGAATGAGCAGTTCTTC.

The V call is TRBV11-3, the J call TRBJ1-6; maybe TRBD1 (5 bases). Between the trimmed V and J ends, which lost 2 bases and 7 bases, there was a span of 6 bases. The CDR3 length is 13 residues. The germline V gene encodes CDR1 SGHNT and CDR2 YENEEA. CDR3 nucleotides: TGTGCCAGCAGCTTATCAGGGAATTCACCCCTCCACTTT. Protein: CASSLSGNSPLHF.

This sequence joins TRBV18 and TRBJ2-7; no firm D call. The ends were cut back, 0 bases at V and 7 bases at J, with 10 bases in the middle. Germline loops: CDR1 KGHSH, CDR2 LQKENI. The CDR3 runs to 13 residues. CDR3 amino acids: CASSPPALREQYF. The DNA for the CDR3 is TGTGCCAGCTCACCACCGGCCCTCAGGGAGCAGTACTTC.

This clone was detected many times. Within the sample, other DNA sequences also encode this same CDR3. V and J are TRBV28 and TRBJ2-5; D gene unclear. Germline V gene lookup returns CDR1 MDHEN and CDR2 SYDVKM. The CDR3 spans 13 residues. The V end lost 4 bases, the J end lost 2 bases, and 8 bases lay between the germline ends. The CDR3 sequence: CASSSSSQETQYF. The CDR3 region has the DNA TGTGCCAGCAGTTCCTCCTCTCAAGAGACCCAGTACTTC.

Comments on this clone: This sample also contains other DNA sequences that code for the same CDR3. DNA for the CDR3: TGTGCCTGGAGTGGAGGGGGGGGTAGCAATCAGCCCCAGCATTTT. The encoded protein is CAWSGGGGSNQPQHF. V and J are TRBV30 and TRBJ1-5, with a possible D match to TRBD1 (6 bases). Germline CDR1 reads GTSNPN; CDR2 reads SVGIG (reference sequence). The CDR3 length is 15 residues. Trimming cost V 1 base and J 0 bases, with 10 bases left between them.

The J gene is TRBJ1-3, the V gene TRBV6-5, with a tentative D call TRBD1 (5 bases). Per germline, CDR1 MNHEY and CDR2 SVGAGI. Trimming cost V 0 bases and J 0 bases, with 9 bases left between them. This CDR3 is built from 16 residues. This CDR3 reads CASSYSMTVSGNTIYF. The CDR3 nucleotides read TGTGCCAGCAGTTACTCGATGACAGTCTCTGGAAACACCATATATTTT.

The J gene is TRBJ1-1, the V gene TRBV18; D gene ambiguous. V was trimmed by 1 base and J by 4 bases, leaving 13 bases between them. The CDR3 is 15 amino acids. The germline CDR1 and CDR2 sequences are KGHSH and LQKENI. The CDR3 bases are TGTGCCAGCTCACCACTACCAGCGTCGGGCACTGAAGCTTTCTTT. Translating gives CASSPLPASGTEAFF.

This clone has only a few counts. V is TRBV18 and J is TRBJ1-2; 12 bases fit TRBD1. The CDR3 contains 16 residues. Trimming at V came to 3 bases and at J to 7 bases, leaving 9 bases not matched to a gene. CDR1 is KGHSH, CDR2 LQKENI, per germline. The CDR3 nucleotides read TGTGCCAGCTCACCTGTTGAGGGACAGGGGGCAAGTGGCTACACCTTC. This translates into CASSPVEGQGASGYTF.

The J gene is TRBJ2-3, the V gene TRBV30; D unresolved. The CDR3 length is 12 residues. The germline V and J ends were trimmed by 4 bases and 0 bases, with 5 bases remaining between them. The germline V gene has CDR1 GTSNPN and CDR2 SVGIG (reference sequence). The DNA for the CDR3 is TGTGCCTGGACGGATAGCACAGATACGCAGTATTTT. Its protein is CAWTDSTDTQYF.

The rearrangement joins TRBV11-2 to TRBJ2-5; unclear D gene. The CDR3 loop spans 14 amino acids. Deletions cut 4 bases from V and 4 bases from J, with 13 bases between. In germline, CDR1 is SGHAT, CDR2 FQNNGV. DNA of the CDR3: TGTGCCAGCAGCTCAGATCCGCTTCGAGAGACCCAGTACTTC. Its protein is CASSSDPLRETQYF.

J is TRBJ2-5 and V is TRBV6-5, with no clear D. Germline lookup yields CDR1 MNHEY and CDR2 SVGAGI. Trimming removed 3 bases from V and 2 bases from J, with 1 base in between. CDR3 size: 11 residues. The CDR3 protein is CASSYQETQYF. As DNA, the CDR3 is TGTGCCAGCAGTTATCAAGAGACCCAGTACTTC.

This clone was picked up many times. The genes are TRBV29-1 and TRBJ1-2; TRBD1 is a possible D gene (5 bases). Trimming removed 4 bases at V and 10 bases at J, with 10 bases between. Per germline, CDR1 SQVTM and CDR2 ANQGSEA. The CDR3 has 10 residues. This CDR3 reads CSVGDPLYTF. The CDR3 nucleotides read TGCAGCGTTGGGGACCCTCTCTACACCTTC.